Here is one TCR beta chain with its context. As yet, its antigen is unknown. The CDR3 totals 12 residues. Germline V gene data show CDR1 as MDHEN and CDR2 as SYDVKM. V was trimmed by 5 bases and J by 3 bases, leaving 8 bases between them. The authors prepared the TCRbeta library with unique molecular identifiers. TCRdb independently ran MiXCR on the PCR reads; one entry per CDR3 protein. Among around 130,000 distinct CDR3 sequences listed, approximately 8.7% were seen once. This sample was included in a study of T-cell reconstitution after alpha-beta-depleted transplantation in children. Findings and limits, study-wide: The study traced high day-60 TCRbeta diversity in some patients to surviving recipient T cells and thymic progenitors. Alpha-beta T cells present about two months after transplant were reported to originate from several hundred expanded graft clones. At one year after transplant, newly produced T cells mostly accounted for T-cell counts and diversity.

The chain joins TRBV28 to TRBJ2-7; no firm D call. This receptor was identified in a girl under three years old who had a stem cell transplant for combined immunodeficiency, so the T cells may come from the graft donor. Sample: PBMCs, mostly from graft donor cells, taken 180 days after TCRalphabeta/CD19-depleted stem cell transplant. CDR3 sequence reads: CASSVSLYEQYF. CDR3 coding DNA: TGTGCCAGCAGTGTTAGTCTCTACGAGCAGTACTTC.